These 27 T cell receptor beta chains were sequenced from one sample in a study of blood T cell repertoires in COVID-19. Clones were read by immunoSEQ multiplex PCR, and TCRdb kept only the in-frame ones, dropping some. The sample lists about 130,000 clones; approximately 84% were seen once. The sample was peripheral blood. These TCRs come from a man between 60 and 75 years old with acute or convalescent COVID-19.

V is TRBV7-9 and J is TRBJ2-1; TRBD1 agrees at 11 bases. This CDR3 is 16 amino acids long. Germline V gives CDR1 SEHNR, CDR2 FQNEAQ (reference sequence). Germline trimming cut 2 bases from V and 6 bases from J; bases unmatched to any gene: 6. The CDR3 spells CASSLPGQGVVNEQFF. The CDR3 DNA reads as TGTGCCAGCAGCTTACCGGGACAGGGGGTCGTCAATGAGCAGTTCTTC.

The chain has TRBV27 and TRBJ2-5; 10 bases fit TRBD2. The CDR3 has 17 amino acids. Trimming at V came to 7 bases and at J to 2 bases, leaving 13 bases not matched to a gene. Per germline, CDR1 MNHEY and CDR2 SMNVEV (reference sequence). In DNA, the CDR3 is TGTGCCAGCAAAAGAGGGCTAGCGGGAGAGTTGCAAGAGACCCAGTACTTC. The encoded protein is CASKRGLAGELQETQYF.

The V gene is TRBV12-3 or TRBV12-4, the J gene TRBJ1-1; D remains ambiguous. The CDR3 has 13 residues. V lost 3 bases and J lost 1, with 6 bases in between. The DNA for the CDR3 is TGTGCCAGCAGTTTTTTCAAGAACACTGAAGCTTTCTTT. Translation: CASSFFKNTEAFF.

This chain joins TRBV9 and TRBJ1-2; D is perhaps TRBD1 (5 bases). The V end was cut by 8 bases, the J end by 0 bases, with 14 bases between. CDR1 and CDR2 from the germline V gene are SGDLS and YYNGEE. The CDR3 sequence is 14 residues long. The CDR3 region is CASSVTEANYGYTF. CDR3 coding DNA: TGTGCCAGTTCTGTGACAGAAGCTAACTATGGCTACACCTTC.

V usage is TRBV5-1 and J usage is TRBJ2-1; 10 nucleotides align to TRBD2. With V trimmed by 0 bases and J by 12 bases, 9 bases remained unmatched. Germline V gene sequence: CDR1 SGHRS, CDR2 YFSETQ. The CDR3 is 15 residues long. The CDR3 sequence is CASSLDGTSEGGQFF. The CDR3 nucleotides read TGCGCCAGCAGCTTGGATGGGACTAGCGAAGGGGGGCAGTTCTTC.

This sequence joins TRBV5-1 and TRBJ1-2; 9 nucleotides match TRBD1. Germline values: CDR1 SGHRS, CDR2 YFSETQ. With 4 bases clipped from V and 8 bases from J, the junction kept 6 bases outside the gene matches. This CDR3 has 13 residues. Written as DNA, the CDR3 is TGCGCCAGCAGCGGACAGGGGAGTTCCGGCTACACCTTC. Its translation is CASSGQGSSGYTF.

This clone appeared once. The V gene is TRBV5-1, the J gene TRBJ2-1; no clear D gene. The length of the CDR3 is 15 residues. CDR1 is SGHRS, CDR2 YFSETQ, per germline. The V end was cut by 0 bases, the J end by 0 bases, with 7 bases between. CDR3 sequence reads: CASSLEWASYNEQFF. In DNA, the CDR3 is TGCGCCAGCAGCTTGGAGTGGGCCTCCTACAATGAGCAGTTCTTC.

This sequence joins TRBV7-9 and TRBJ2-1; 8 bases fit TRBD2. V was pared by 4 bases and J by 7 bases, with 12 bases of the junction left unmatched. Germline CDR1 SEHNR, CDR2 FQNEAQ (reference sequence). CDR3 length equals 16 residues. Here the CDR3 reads CASSWRNSGSLNEQFF. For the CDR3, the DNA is TGTGCCAGCAGCTGGAGGAACAGCGGGAGCCTGAATGAGCAGTTCTTC.

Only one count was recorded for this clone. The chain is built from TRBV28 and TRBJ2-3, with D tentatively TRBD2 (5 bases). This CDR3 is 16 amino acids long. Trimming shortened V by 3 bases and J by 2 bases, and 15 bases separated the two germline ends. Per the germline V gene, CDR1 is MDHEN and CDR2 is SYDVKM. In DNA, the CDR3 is TGTGCCAGCAGTTTCACCAAGCGGAGTCTCACAGATACGCAGTATTTT. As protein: CASSFTKRSLTDTQYF.

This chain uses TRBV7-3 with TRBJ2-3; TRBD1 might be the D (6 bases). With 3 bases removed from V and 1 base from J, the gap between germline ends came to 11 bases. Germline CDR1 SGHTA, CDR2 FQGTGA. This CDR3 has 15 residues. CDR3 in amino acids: CASSFRGLRTDTQYF. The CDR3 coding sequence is TGTGCCAGCAGCTTCAGGGGCTTGCGCACAGATACGCAGTATTTT.

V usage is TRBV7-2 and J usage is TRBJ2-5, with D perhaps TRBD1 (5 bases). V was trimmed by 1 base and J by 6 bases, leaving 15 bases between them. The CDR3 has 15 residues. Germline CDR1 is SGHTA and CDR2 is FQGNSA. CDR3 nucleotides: TGTGCCAGCAGCTTAGGGGGCGAGCGCGGACAGACCCAGTACTTC. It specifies CASSLGGERGQTQYF.

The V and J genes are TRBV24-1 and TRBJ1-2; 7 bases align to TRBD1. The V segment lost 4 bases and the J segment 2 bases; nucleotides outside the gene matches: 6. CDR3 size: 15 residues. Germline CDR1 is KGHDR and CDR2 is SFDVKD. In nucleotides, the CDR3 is TGTGCCACCAGTGACGATGTGACAGGGAACTATGGCTACACCTTC. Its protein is CATSDDVTGNYGYTF.

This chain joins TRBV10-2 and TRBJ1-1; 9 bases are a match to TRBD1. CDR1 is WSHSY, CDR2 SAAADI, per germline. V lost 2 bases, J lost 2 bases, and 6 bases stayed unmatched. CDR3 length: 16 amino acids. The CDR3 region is CASSEGTGFFNTEAFF. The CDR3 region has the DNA TGCGCCAGCAGTGAGGGGACAGGGTTCTTTAACACTGAAGCTTTCTTT.

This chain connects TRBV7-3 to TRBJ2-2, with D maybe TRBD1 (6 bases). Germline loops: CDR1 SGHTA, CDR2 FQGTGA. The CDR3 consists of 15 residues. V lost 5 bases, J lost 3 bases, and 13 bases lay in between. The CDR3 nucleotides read TGTGCCAGCAGCCGACAGGCTTGGGACACCGGGGAGCTGTTTTTT. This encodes CASSRQAWDTGELFF.

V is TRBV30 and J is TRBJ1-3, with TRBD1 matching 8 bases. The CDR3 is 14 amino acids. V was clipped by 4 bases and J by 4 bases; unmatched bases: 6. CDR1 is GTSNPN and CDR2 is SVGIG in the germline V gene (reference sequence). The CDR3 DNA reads TGTGCCTGGACAGAGGACAGGGCCGGAAACACCATATATTTT. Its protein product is CAWTEDRAGNTIYF.

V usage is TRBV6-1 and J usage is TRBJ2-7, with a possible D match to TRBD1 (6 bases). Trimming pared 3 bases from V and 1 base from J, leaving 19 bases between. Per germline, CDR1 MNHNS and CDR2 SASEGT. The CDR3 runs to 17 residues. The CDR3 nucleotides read TGTGCCAGCAGTGATGCCCTATTTACGGACAGTTCCTACGAGCAGTACTTC. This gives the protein CASSDALFTDSSYEQYF.

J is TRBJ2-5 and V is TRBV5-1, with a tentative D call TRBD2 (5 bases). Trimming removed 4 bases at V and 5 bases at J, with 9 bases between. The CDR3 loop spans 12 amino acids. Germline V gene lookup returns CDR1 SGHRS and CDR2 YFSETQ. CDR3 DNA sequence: TGCGCCAGCAGCCTACAGCGGGAGACCCAGTACTTC. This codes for CASSLQRETQYF.

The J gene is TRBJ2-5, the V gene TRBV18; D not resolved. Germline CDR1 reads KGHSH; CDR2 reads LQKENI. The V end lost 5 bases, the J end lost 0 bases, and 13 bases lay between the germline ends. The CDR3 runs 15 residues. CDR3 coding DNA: TGTGCCAGCTCATTGGCGGAGAGGTACCAAGAGACCCAGTACTTC. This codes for CASSLAERYQETQYF.

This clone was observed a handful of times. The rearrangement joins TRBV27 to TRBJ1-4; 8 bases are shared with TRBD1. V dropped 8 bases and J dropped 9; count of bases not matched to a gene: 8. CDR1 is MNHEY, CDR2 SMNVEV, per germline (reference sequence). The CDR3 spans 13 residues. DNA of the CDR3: TGTGCCAGCCTCCCCCAGGGGGCGAAAAAACTGTTTTTT. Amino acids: CASLPQGAKKLFF.

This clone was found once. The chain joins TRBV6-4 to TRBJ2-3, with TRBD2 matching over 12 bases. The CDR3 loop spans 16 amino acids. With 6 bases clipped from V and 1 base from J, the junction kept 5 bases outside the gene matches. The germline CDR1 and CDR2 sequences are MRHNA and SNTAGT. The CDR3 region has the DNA TGTGCCAGCAGCCCTTCTAGCGGGGGGGGCACAGATACGCAGTATTTT. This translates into CASSPSSGGGTDTQYF.

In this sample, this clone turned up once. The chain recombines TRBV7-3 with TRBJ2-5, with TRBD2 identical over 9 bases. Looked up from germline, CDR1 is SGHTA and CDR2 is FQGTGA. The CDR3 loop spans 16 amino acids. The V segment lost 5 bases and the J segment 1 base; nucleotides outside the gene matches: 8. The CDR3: CASSLRGLAPQETQYF. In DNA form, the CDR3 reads TGTGCCAGCAGCCTCCGGGGACTAGCTCCCCAAGAGACCCAGTACTTC. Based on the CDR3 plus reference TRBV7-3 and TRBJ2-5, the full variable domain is GAGVSQTPSNKVTEKGKYVELRCDPISGHTALYWYRQSLGQGPEFLIYFQGTGAADDSGLPNDRFFAVRPEGSVSTLKIQRTERGDSAVYLCASSLRGLAPQETQYFGPGTRLLVL.

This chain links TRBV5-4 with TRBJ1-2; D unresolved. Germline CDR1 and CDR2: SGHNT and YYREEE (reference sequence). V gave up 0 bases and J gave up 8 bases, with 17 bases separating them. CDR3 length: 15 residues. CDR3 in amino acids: CASSLELGVILGYTF. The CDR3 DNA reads TGTGCCAGCAGCTTGGAGCTAGGCGTTATTCTCGGCTACACCTTC.

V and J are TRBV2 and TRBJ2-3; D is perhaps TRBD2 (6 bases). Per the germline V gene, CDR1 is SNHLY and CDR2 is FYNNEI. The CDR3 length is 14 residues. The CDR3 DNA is TGTGGAAGTCCTTCAAGCGGGAGCACAGATACGCAGTATTTT. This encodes CGSPSSGSTDTQYF.

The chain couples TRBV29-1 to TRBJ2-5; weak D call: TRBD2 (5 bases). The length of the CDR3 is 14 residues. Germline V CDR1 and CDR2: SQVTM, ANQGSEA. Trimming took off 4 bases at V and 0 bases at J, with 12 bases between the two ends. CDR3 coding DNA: TGCAGCGTTGGGGGAGCGGAGTACCAAGAGACCCAGTACTTC. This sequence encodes CSVGGAEYQETQYF.

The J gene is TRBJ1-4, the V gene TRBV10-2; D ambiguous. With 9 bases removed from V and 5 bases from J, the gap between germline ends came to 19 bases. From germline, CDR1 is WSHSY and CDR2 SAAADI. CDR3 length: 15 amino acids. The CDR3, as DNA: TGCGCCAGTCAAGATCGGAGCAGTAAGAATGAAAAACTGTTTTTT. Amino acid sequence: CASQDRSSKNEKLFF.

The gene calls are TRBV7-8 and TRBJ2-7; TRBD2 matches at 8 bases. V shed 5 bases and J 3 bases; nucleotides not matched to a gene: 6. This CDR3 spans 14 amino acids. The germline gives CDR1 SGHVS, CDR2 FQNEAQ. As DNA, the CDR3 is TGTGCCAGCAGCCTGTCCGGGGGGGTCTACGAGCAGTACTTC. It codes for CASSLSGGVYEQYF. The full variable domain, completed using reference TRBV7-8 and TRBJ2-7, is GAGVSQSPRYKVAKRGQDVALRCDPISGHVSLFWYQQALGQGPEFLTYFQNEAQLDKSGLPSDRFFAERPEGSVSTLKIQRTQQEDSAVYLCASSLSGGVYEQYFGPGTRLTVT.

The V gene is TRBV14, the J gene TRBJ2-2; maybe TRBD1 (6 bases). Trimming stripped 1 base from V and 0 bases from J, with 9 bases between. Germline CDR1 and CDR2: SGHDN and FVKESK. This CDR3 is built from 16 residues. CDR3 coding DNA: TGTGCCAGCAGCCAAGTGGGGGCCCCGAACACCGGGGAGCTGTTTTTT. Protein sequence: CASSQVGAPNTGELFF.